This T cell receptor beta chain derives from a study of memory CD4+ T cells and cytomegalovirus serostatus. Single viable CD3+CD4+CD8-CD45RO+ cells were sorted as the memory CD4+ T cells. Total CD4+ T cells were enriched by CD4 positive selection. The study, taken as a whole, reports: The CMV-associated TCR signature appears largely within the CD4+ memory repertoire.

In the original workflow: After removing out-of-frame reads, 2,204,828 distinct TCRbeta sequences remained. Measured with immunoSEQ multiplex PCR; TCRdb has only the in-frame clones, and not every one. V, J and clone size are taken as reported in that table, and D and trimming were inferred from the DNA itself. The sample has fewer than 40,000 clones; roughly 85% are singletons. Germline V lookup: CDR1 SNHLY, CDR2 FYNNEI. The CDR3 length is 14 residues. J lost 4 bases, V lost 4 bases, and 4 bases had no gene match. On this clone itself: The antigen is undetermined.

The sequenced sample was memory CD4+ T cells from blood. The sequence came from an adult in good health and CMV-seropositive. The chain combines TRBV2 with TRBJ2-5, with 9 nucleotides matching TRBD1. The CDR3 loop reads CASSVTGGGETQYF. In DNA, the CDR3 is TGTGCCAGCAGTGTCACAGGGGGCGGAGAGACCCAGTACTTC.